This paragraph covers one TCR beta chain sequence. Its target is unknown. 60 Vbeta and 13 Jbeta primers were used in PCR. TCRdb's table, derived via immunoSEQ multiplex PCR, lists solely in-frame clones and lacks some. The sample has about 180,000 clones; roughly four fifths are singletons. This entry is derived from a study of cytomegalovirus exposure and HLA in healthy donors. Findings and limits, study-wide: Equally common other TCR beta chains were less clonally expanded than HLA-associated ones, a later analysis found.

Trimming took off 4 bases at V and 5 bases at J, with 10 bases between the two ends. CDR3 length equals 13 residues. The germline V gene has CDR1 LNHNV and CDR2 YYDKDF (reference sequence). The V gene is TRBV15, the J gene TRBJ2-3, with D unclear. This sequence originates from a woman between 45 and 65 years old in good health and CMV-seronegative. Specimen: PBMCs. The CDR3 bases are TGTGCCACCAGCAACAGATTGGGAGATACGCAGTATTTT. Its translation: CATSNRLGDTQYF.